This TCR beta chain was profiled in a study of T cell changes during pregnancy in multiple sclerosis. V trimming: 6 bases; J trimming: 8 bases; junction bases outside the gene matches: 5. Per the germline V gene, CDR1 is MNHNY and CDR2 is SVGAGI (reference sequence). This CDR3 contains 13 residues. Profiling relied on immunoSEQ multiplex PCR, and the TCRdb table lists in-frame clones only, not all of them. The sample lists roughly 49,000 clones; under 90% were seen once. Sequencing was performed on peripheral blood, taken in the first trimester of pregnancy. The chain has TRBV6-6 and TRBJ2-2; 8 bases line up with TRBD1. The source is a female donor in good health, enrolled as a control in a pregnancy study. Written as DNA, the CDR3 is TGTGCCAGCAGGGACAGGGCGAGGGGGGAGCTGTTTTTT. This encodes CASRDRARGELFF.